This T cell receptor beta chain was recovered during a study of CD8+CD57+ T cells in acquired aplastic anemia. Across the study: Sorted CD4+ plus CD8+ cells gave DNA averaging around 3.2 ug.

The CDR3 is made up of 14 amino acids. Germline V gene sequence: CDR1 LNHNV, CDR2 YYDKDF (reference sequence). The V end was cut by 1 base, the J end by 5 bases, with 10 bases between. This clonotype has only one observation. Its specificity is unknown. Study-wide results and limits: A set of roughly 27 CD8+ CDR3 sequences was shared between patients and controls, and these sequences appeared highly expressed in patients.

Previously, flow cytometry had revealed CD8+CD57+ cell expansion in the patients chosen for sequencing. Every one of the patients had aplastic anemia (severe, acquired). Patient blood was sampled before any therapy had been received. TCR beta VDJ and CDR3 profiles were obtained from a genomic DNA template. TCRdb fed the reads into MiXCR, producing one record per CDR3 protein. Among hundreds of thousands of distinct CDR3 sequences listed, about a third were seen once. V usage is TRBV15 and J usage is TRBJ2-3; D remains ambiguous. Sequenced material: sorted CD4+, CD8+, or CD8+CD57+ T cells (not recorded which) from PBMCs. This TCR came from a human donor with aplastic anemia. The CDR3 DNA follows: TGTGCCACCAGCAGAGGTCCACCGGGAGATACGCAGTATTTT. Translating it yields CATSRGPPGDTQYF. The complete variable domain, with remaining parts taken from reference TRBV15 and TRBJ2-3, reads DAMVIQNPRYQVTQFGKPVTLSCSQTLNHNVMYWYQQKSSQAPKLLFHYYDKDFNNEADTPDNFQSRRPNTSFCFLDIRSPGLGDTAMYLCATSRGPPGDTQYFGPGTRLTVL.